The following is a TCR beta chain sequence with its context. Which antigen it targets is not known. Qualities for individual bases were not recorded, and no much larger clone is one base off. This sample is part of a study of blood T cell repertoires in COVID-19 (TCRdb year 2020). A note on the overall study: Samples covering the acute and convalescent phases of COVID-19 were provided by collaborators in the United States, Italy and Spain. Subjects who had been exposed to COVID-19, were actively infected with it, or had recovered from it provided the deeply sampled blood TCRbeta repertoires that made up the dataset. The repertoires were made available in a free public database intended to serve as a resource for research on the immune response to SARS-CoV-2. Where available, HLA class I and class II types were obtained from metadata supplied by the sample provider rather than from assay-based typing. The samples were drawn from two sources: the first 160 participants of the ongoing ImmuneRACE study, and over 1,000 subjects contributed by 6 global collaborators. Nearly every sample came with metadata listing a de-identified subject ID, COVID-19 status, age in years and sex. The prospective study material was composed of cDNA or gDNA derived from T cells, B-cell-depleted T cells, or PBMCs.

The CDR3 measures 15 amino acids from cysteine to phenylalanine. The retained sequence is limited to the CDR3, 45 bases, with the frame set at the first base. From a lookup of the germline V gene, CDR1 and CDR2 are SGHRS and YFSETQ. V trim: 3 bases; J trim: 5 bases; unmatched bases: 8. TCRbeta CDR3 regions were amplified from genomic DNA by means of the immunoSEQ Assay, a bias-controlled multiplex PCR. For the original study's pipeline: Within the assay, amplification of reference gene primers was used to estimate how many nucleated cells each sample contained. To quantify the absolute abundance of each unique TCRbeta CDR3 rearrangement, sequence reads were collapsed and filtered. For each sample, productive Simpson clonality was calculated as the square root of Simpson's diversity index across productive rearrangements. This is the immuneACCESS table as TCRdb keeps it, with only in-frame sequences that have V and J called. A part of the clones is gone; compared with another copy, unresolved V genes explain less than half, and the rest is unexplained. For V, J and clone size, that table is used; D and trimming come from the DNA. The table for this sample lists more than 300,000 clones; 80% to 90% of them were counted only once. Of the sample, roughly 1.3% falls within the top ten clones.

Whole blood was collected in K2EDTA tubes by collaborating institutions according to the institutions' own protocols. For TCRbeta analysis, collaborator samples were shipped as frozen whole blood, as isolated PBMCs, or as DNA extracted from either sample type. General study outcomes and caveats: The quantity of clinical and demographic metadata differed by source and by participant and was supplied without curation.

The chain was built from TRBV5-1 and TRBJ2-5, with 9 bases aligning to TRBD1. The receptor's source is a woman aged 50 to 65 with acute or convalescent COVID-19. Input material: peripheral blood. CDR3 loop: CASSSDRGLGETQYF. The nucleotide sequence is given as TGCGCCAGCAGCTCGGACAGGGGACTCGGGGAGACCCAGTACTTC.